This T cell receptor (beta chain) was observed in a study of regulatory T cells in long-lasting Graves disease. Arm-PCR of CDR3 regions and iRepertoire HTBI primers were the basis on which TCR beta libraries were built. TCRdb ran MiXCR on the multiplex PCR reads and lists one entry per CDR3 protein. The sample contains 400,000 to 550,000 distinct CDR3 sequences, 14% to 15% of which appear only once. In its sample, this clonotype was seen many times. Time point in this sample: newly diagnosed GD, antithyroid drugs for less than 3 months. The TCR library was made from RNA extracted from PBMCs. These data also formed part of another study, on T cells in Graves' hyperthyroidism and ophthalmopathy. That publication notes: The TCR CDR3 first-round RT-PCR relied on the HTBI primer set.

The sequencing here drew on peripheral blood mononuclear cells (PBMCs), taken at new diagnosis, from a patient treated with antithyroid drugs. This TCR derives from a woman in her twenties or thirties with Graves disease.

CDR3 loop: CASSQDFPGQGPSDQPQHF. In nucleotides, the CDR3 is TGTGCCAGCAGCCAAGATTTCCCGGGACAGGGACCCTCGGATCAGCCCCAGCATTTT. The chain recombines TRBV3-1 with TRBJ1-5; 9 nucleotides match TRBD1. Losses at the gene ends were 0 bases for V and 5 bases for J; bases not matched to a gene: 14. Germline-derived CDR1 and CDR2 are LGHDT and YNNKEL (reference sequence). This CDR3 region has 19 residues.